The 22 T cell receptor beta chains in this list originate from one sample, sequenced in a study of T cells in Graves' hyperthyroidism and ophthalmopathy. Amplification yielded TCR beta CDR3 regions, with RNA transcripts as the source. TCR CDR3 underwent first-round RT-PCR with the HTBI primer set. From the multiplex PCR reads, TCRdb called clonotypes with MiXCR, one entry per CDR3 protein. The profile covers a few hundred thousand distinct CDR3 sequences, with 15% to 18% appearing a single time and about 7% taken by the ten largest. The sequenced sample was blood. Every receptor here comes from a woman in her 30s with Graves' hyperthyroidism.

Worth noting for this clonotype: This may be a read error, as it is one base from a much larger clone. CDR3 DNA sequence: TGTGCCAGCAGTTTAAGCAGGCGGAGGGGCAATCAGCCCCAGCATTTT. Protein product: CASSLSRRRGNQPQHF. The chain links TRBV12-3 or TRBV12-4 to TRBJ1-5; no reliable D call. The CDR3 length is 16 residues. Trimming took 2 bases from V and 2 from J, leaving 13 bases between them.

V usage is TRBV4-1 and J usage is TRBJ2-7; TRBD1 aligns across 7 bases. Germline-derived CDR1 and CDR2 are MGHRA and YSYEKL. V shed 5 bases, J shed 0 bases, and the junction held 7 bases outside the gene matches. The length of the CDR3 is 15 residues. The DNA for the CDR3 is TGCGCCAGCAGCTTCTCCACAGGGGACTCCTACGAGCAGTACTTC. Amino acid sequence: CASSFSTGDSYEQYF.

This clonotype came up a few times. V gene TRBV5-1 combines with J gene TRBJ1-4; TRBD1 aligns across 7 bases. V lost 1 base and J lost 7; bases outside the gene matches: 10. The germline V gene has CDR1 SGHRS and CDR2 YFSETQ. There are 16 residues in the CDR3. Here the CDR3 DNA reads TGCGCCAGCAGCTTGTCAGGGGGGCGGTCGAGTGAAAAACTGTTTTTT. Protein sequence: CASSLSGGRSSEKLFF.

This clonotype has a count of ten or more. The chain couples TRBV6-2 or TRBV6-3 to TRBJ1-2; D call uncertain. The CDR3 extends over 16 amino acids. Trimming cost V 8 bases and J 4 bases, with 23 bases left between them. The germline CDR1 and CDR2 sequences are MNHEY and SVGEGT. CDR3 loop: CASHPHSARRLYGYTF. The CDR3 DNA reads as TGTGCCAGCCACCCCCACTCGGCCCGACGACTCTATGGCTACACCTTC.

The V call is TRBV25-1, the J call TRBJ1-1; unclear D gene. The V end was cut by 3 bases, the J end by 5 bases, with 13 bases between. The germline V gene encodes CDR1 MGHDK and CDR2 SYGVNS. The CDR3 consists of 14 residues. The CDR3 sequence is CASSDPGSATEAFF. In DNA, the CDR3 is TGTGCCAGCAGTGACCCCGGATCGGCGACTGAAGCTTTCTTT.

V and J are TRBV4-1 and TRBJ2-3; 13 bases align to TRBD2. Germline CDR1 and CDR2: MGHRA and YSYEKL. The J segment lost 5 bases and the V segment lost 2 bases, leaving 1 base of the junction unmatched. The CDR3 extends over 15 amino acids. CDR3: CASSQRLAGGDTQYF. For the CDR3, the DNA is TGCGCCAGCAGCCAAAGACTAGCGGGAGGAGATACGCAGTATTTT.

CDR3 bases: TGTGCCAGCAGGCGCAGGGGAAGTGAAAAACTGTTTTTT. It specifies CASRRRGSEKLFF. The chain combines TRBV7-9 with TRBJ1-4, with a weak D call TRBD1 (6 bases). Germline assignment: CDR1 SEHNR and CDR2 FQNEAQ (reference sequence). This CDR3 is 13 amino acids long. The ends were cut back, 6 bases at V and 7 bases at J, with 12 bases in the middle.

V gene TRBV28 combines with J gene TRBJ1-6; D perhaps matches TRBD1 (6 bases). The germline gives CDR1 MDHEN, CDR2 SYDVKM. V was clipped by 7 bases and J by 10 bases, with 20 bases between them. The CDR3 is 15 amino acids. CDR3 in DNA: TGTGCCAGCAAACAGGGCCCGGAGGCTATCTCACCCCTCCACTTT. It encodes CASKQGPEAISPLHF.

This clonotype was seen repeatedly, ten times or more. The chain is built from TRBV12-3 or TRBV12-4 and TRBJ2-3; possibly TRBD1 for D (6 bases). V shed 6 bases and J shed 4 bases, with 14 bases lying between them. The CDR3 contains 14 residues. The CDR3 nucleotides read TGTGCCAGCAGGGGACATGAAGGCCCAGATACGCAGTATTTT. Protein: CASRGHEGPDTQYF.

This clonotype came up a few times. This sequence joins TRBV3-1 and TRBJ2-1; possibly TRBD1 for D (6 bases). With 1 base removed from V and 9 bases from J, the gap between germline ends came to 16 bases. The germline gives CDR1 LGHDT, CDR2 YNNKEL (reference sequence). The CDR3 is made up of 15 amino acids. The CDR3 DNA sequence: TGTGCCAGCAGCCAAGCTCCCGGGACATCGAGTGAGCAGTTCTTC. Its protein product is CASSQAPGTSSEQFF.

This clonotype was counted at least ten times. J is TRBJ2-3 and V is TRBV18; tentatively, D is TRBD2 (6 bases). Germline V gene lookup returns CDR1 KGHSH and CDR2 LQKENI. Deletions cut 3 bases from V and 0 bases from J, with 13 bases between. CDR3 length: 16 amino acids. The CDR3 spells CASSPGGFPSTDTQYF. The CDR3, as DNA: TGTGCCAGCTCACCCGGGGGTTTTCCTAGCACAGATACGCAGTATTTT. The whole variable domain, remainder taken from reference TRBV18 and TRBJ2-3, is NAGVMQNPRHLVRRRGQEARLRCSPMKGHSHVYWYRQLPEEGLKFMVYLQKENIIDESGMPKERFSAEFPKEGPSILRIQQVVRGDSAAYFCASSPGGFPSTDTQYFGPGTRLTVL.

Many counts were recorded for this clonotype. The chain joins TRBV27 to TRBJ2-7, with D tentatively TRBD1 or TRBD2 (7 bases each). Germline CDR1 and CDR2: MNHEY and SMNVEV (reference sequence). This CDR3 comprises 14 residues. V lost 4 bases and J 3 bases, leaving 13 bases between the germline ends. The CDR3 spells CASSWSGTVYEQYF. The DNA of the CDR3 is TGTGCCAGCAGTTGGAGCGGGACAGTCTACGAGCAGTACTTC.

This clonotype came up a few times. This chain links TRBV24-1 with TRBJ2-2, with D tentatively TRBD2 (5 bases). The CDR3 is made up of 15 amino acids. The germline CDR1 and CDR2 sequences are KGHDR and SFDVKD. The V gene lost 4 bases and the J gene lost 4 bases, with 12 bases spanning the gap. The CDR3 loop is CATSEPRRSTGELFF. CDR3 DNA: TGTGCCACCAGTGAGCCCCGGAGGTCCACCGGGGAGCTGTTTTTT.

This clonotype was seen more than once but under ten times. The V call is TRBV9, the J call TRBJ2-6; 8 bases fit TRBD1. CDR3 length: 18 amino acids. The germline CDR1 and CDR2 sequences are SGDLS and YYNGEE. With V trimmed by 4 bases and J by 0 bases, 9 bases remained unmatched. The CDR3: CASSPRQGTLSGANVLTF. CDR3 nucleotides: TGTGCCAGCAGCCCCAGACAGGGGACCCTCTCTGGGGCCAACGTCCTGACTTTC.

The rearrangement links TRBV6-1 to TRBJ2-5; D is undetermined. The V and J ends lost 7 bases and 1 base respectively, with 13 bases between them. This CDR3 region has 14 residues. Per germline, CDR1 MNHNS and CDR2 SASEGT. CDR3 region: CASTRVQTQETQYF. The CDR3 DNA sequence: TGTGCCAGCACCCGGGTCCAAACCCAAGAGACCCAGTACTTC.

The genes are TRBV6-1 and TRBJ2-2, with 11 bases identical to TRBD2. This CDR3 region has 16 residues. V lost 7 bases, J lost 0 bases, and 4 bases stayed unmatched. Per germline, CDR1 MNHNS and CDR2 SASEGT. This CDR3 is CASTRLAGTNTGELFF. DNA for the CDR3: TGTGCCAGCACCCGACTAGCGGGAACGAACACCGGGGAGCTGTTTTTT.

Turning to this clonotype: At one end, the junction sequence differs from germline, possibly due to a read error. The J gene is TRBJ2-1, the V gene TRBV12-3 or TRBV12-4; a possible D gene is TRBD2 (6 bases). The CDR3 runs to 14 residues. CDR3 nucleotides: TGTGCCAGCACCCTTAGCGGCCCCTACAATGAGCCGTTCTTC. This encodes CASTLSGPYNEPFF.

J is TRBJ2-7 and V is TRBV15; 7 nucleotides agree with TRBD1. Germline V gene lookup returns CDR1 LNHNV and CDR2 YYDKDF (reference sequence). V gave up 0 bases and J gave up 0 bases; unmatched junction bases: 5. This CDR3 has 16 residues. The CDR3 loop reads CATSRDLTGSSYEQYF. In DNA, the CDR3 is TGTGCCACCAGCAGAGATCTGACAGGGAGCTCCTACGAGCAGTACTTC.

As regards this clonotype: One end of the junction does not line up with germline, which may come from a read error. The J gene is TRBJ2-1, the V gene TRBV7-9, with D unclear. Germline V CDR1 and CDR2: SEHNR, FQNEAQ (reference sequence). The CDR3 spans 12 residues. CDR3 sequence reads: CASGLVGNEQFF. The CDR3 DNA follows: TGTGCCAGCGGCTTAGTTGGCAATGAGCAGTTCTTC. Together with reference TRBV7-9 and TRBJ2-1, the CDR3 gives the full variable domain: DTGVSQNPRHKITKRGQNVTFRCDPISEHNRLYWYRQTLGQGPEFLTYFQNEAQLEKSRLLSDRFSAERPKGSFSTLEIQRTEQGDSAMYLCASGLVGNEQFFGPGTRLTVL.

This clonotype showed up just a few times. V usage is TRBV30 and J usage is TRBJ1-1; tentative D call: TRBD1 (5 bases). Germline V CDR1 and CDR2: GTSNPN, SVGIG (reference sequence). CDR3 length: 14 residues. Trimming stripped 6 bases from V and 4 bases from J, with 18 bases between. This CDR3 is CACHSLGPGTEAFF. The CDR3 bases are TGTGCCTGTCATTCACTGGGACCTGGCACTGAAGCTTTCTTT.

This clonotype was seen ten or more times. This chain links TRBV3-1 with TRBJ1-5; D remains unclear. Per germline, CDR1 LGHDT and CDR2 YNNKEL (reference sequence). This CDR3 has 15 amino acids. The ends were cut back, 8 bases at V and 2 bases at J, with 16 bases in the middle. CDR3 nucleotide sequence: TGTGCCAGCGGTCTTACAGTTCTCGGCAATCAGCCCCAGCATTTT. Protein sequence: CASGLTVLGNQPQHF.

This clonotype was counted between two and nine times. The chain combines TRBV20-1 with TRBJ2-5; the D is unclear. Deletions cut 0 bases from V and 2 bases from J, with 10 bases between. The CDR3 covers 14 residues. Germline V lookup: CDR1 DFQATT, CDR2 SNEGSKA (reference sequence). The CDR3 DNA follows: TGCAGTGCTAGAGATTCGTCACCACAAGAGACCCAGTACTTC. Residues: CSARDSSPQETQYF.